The 13 T cell receptor beta chains reported below all come from one sample, sequenced in a study of OX40 agonist ivuxolimab in advanced cancers. Clones were sequenced by immunoSEQ multiplex PCR, and TCRdb holds only the in-frame ones, with some missing. The sample yields 58,000 or so clones, approximately 92% seen once. The source material was CD4+ or CD8+ T cells sorted from blood, sampled in a trial of the OX40 agonist ivuxolimab. The receptors stem from an adult with an advanced solid tumor such as melanoma, head and neck, liver or kidney cancer.

This clone was recorded only once. The CDR3 region has the DNA TGTGCCTGGAGTGTAATCTCTGGGGCCAACGTCCTGACTTTC. This translates into CAWSVISGANVLTF. The rearrangement joins TRBV30 to TRBJ2-6; D is ambiguous. This CDR3 has 14 residues. Germline CDR1 GTSNPN, CDR2 SVGIG (reference sequence). V was shortened by 0 bases and J by 0 bases, with 3 bases between the two germline ends.

By proportion, this clone is medium-sized. The V gene is TRBV30, the J gene TRBJ1-2; D is undetermined. The CDR3 has 14 residues. The ends were cut back, 5 bases at V and 6 bases at J, with 19 bases in the middle. Germline lookup yields CDR1 GTSNPN and CDR2 SVGIG (reference sequence). The CDR3 spells CAWGKTLKIDGYTF. Here the CDR3 DNA reads TGTGCCTGGGGAAAGACCCTGAAAATCGATGGCTACACCTTC.

The gene calls are TRBV6-5 and TRBJ1-1; TRBD1 might be the D (6 bases). Trimming pared 1 base from V and 2 bases from J, leaving 11 bases between. The CDR3 runs to 15 residues. Per germline, CDR1 MNHEY and CDR2 SVGAGI. The chain's CDR3 is CASSYLKGTNTEAFF. In DNA form, the CDR3 reads TGTGCCAGCAGTTACTTAAAGGGGACAAACACTGAAGCTTTCTTT.

Only a few counts were recorded for this clone. The rearrangement joins TRBV7-2 to TRBJ1-5; TRBD1 is a possible D gene (6 bases). Germline assignment: CDR1 SGHTA and CDR2 FQGNSA. The CDR3 spans 15 residues. V lost 0 bases, J lost 7 bases, and 13 bases lay in between. CDR3 amino acids: CASSLALGQLQPQHF. DNA for the CDR3: TGTGCCAGCAGCTTAGCCCTAGGACAGCTACAGCCCCAGCATTTT.

The V call is TRBV19, the J call TRBJ1-5; D not certain. The germline V and J ends were trimmed by 2 bases and 1 base, with 12 bases remaining between them. CDR3 length equals 16 residues. CDR1 is LNHDA and CDR2 is SQIVND in the germline V gene (reference sequence). CDR3 nucleotide sequence: TGTGCCAGTAGTATAAGCGTGGGAAGAAGCAATCAGCCCCAGCATTTT. It encodes CASSISVGRSNQPQHF.

The rearrangement uses TRBV28 and TRBJ2-3; D gene uncertain. V shed 5 bases and J shed 4 bases, with 16 bases lying between them. Per germline, CDR1 MDHEN and CDR2 SYDVKM. The CDR3 consists of 15 residues. In DNA form, the CDR3 reads TGTGCCAGCAGTCCAAACTGGGCAGTCGCAGATACGCAGTATTTT. It codes for CASSPNWAVADTQYF.

About this clone itself: The junction differs from germline at one of its ends, possibly a read error. The genes are TRBV2 and TRBJ2-7; D may be TRBD2 (7 bases). CDR1 SNHLY and CDR2 FYNNEI come from the germline V gene. The CDR3 has 13 amino acids. This CDR3 is CASDYRAGAQQAF. The CDR3, as DNA: TGTGCCAGCGACTATAGGGCGGGGGCCCAACAAGCCTTC. Variable domain in full (rest from reference TRBV2 and TRBJ2-7): EPEVTQTPSHQVTQMGQEVILRCVPISNHLYFYWYRQILGQKVEFLVSFYNNEISEKSEIFDDQFSVERPDGSNFTLKIRSTKLEDSAMYFCASDYRAGAQQAFGPGTRLTVT.

V gene TRBV7-9 combines with J gene TRBJ1-1; D is perhaps TRBD1 (6 bases). Germline V gives CDR1 SEHNR, CDR2 FQNEAQ (reference sequence). Trimming removed 1 base from V and 7 bases from J, with 10 bases in between. CDR3 size: 13 residues. DNA for the CDR3: TGTGCCAGCAGCTTAGGGACAGACCGTGAAGCTTTCTTT. Protein sequence: CASSLGTDREAFF.

The V gene is TRBV19, the J gene TRBJ1-5, with D possibly matching TRBD1 (6 bases). CDR1 is LNHDA, CDR2 SQIVND, per germline (reference sequence). The CDR3 is made up of 13 amino acids. Trimming shortened V by 5 bases and J by 6 bases, and 11 bases separated the two germline ends. DNA for the CDR3: TGTGCCAGTAGTCCGGGACAAACTCAGCCCCAGCATTTT. Encoded protein: CASSPGQTQPQHF. The full variable domain, with the rest looked up from reference TRBV19 and TRBJ1-5, is DGGITQSPKYLFRKEGQNVTLSCEQNLNHDAMYWYRQDPGQGLRLIYYSQIVNDFQKGDIAEGYSVSREKKESFPLTVTSAQKNPTAFYLCASSPGQTQPQHFGDGTRLSIL.

V usage is TRBV30 and J usage is TRBJ2-3, with no clear D. CDR3 length: 12 residues. Trimming removed 2 bases from V and 8 bases from J, with 11 bases in between. CDR1 and CDR2 (germline): GTSNPN, SVGIG (reference sequence). The CDR3 bases are TGTGCCTGGAGTCAGGTTCACGGTACGCAGTATTTT. This sequence encodes CAWSQVHGTQYF.

The chain is built from TRBV2 and TRBJ2-5; D ambiguous. There are 12 residues in the CDR3. Germline V gene lookup returns CDR1 SNHLY and CDR2 FYNNEI. The V gene lost 8 bases and the J gene lost 2 bases, with 9 bases spanning the gap. The CDR3 sequence: CASLHIQETQYF. Here the CDR3 DNA reads TGTGCCAGCCTACACATACAAGAGACCCAGTACTTC.

The chain carries TRBV5-1 and TRBJ2-3; 9 nucleotides line up with TRBD1. Per the germline V gene, CDR1 is SGHRS and CDR2 is YFSETQ. The V segment lost 3 bases and the J segment 4 bases; nucleotides outside the gene matches: 9. This CDR3 has 16 residues. The CDR3 sequence is CASSSTTGGGPDTQYF. CDR3 nucleotides: TGCGCCAGCAGCTCTACAACAGGGGGCGGTCCAGATACGCAGTATTTT.

CDR3 DNA sequence: TGTGCCAGCAGTGACGGGAGGGCCCGGGAGCAGTACTTC. Protein sequence: CASSDGRAREQYF. V usage is TRBV27 and J usage is TRBJ2-7; 8 bases fit TRBD2. The germline V gene encodes CDR1 MNHEY and CDR2 SMNVEV (reference sequence). The CDR3 runs 13 residues. The V segment lost 5 bases and the J segment 7 bases; nucleotides outside the gene matches: 7.